The TCR beta chain described here comes from a study of T cell responses to AZD1222 COVID-19 vaccine. The study's findings and limits: Spike was spanned by vaccine-associated CD4 TCRs, which were dominant at 160-218 and 743-854. At baseline, just five to seven AZD1222 recipients tested seropositive.

Germline V CDR1 and CDR2: PRHDT, FYEKMQ (reference sequence). V lost 6 bases and J lost 5; bases outside the gene matches: 10. The CDR3 is 15 residues long. The repertoire was sequenced with immunoSEQ multiplex PCR; TCRdb's copy has only in-frame clones and lacks some. Of 35,000 or so clones in the sample, roughly 89% were seen once. With respect to this clone: Its target is unknown.

This receptor was obtained from an adult in good health. J is TRBJ1-3 and V is TRBV13; 7 nucleotides align to TRBD1. Sequencing was performed on peripheral blood, taken on day 0 of AZD1222 vaccination. For the CDR3, the DNA is TGTGCCAGCAGTTTGGGACAGCTCCCTAGAAACACCATATATTTT. Translating it yields CASSLGQLPRNTIYF.